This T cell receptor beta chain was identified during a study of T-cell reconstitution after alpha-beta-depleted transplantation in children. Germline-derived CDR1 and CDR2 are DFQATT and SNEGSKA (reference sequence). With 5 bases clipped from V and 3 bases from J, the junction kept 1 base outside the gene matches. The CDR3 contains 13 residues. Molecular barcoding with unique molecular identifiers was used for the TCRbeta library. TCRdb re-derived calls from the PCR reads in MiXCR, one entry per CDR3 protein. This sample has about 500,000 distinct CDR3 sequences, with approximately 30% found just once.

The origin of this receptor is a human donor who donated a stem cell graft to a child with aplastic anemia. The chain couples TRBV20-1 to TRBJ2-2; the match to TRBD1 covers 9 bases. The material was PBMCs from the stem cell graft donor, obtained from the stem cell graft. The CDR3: CSARTGDTGELFF. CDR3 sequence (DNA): TGCAGTGCTCGGACAGGGGACACCGGGGAGCTGTTTTTT.